The 24 T cell receptor beta chains in this list originate from one sample, sequenced in a study of CD8 T cells in Susac syndrome. The RNA, about 0.5 to 1 ug, was put through reverse transcription using random hexamers. Via MiXCR, TCRdb re-called the immunoSEQ multiplex PCR reads, giving one row per CDR3 protein. Among about 120,000 distinct CDR3 sequences listed, about 92% were seen once. Sequenced material: CD4+ T cells from PBMCs. Receptors were obtained from a human donor with multiple sclerosis.

The chain joins TRBV29-1 to TRBJ1-2, with D unresolved. Germline-derived CDR1 and CDR2 are SQVTM and ANQGSEA. The CDR3 covers 12 residues. The V gene lost 4 bases and the J gene lost 0 bases, with 6 bases spanning the gap. CDR3 loop: CSVVVPNYGYTF. The CDR3 coding sequence is TGCAGCGTTGTCGTGCCTAACTATGGCTACACCTTC.

The J gene is TRBJ1-1, the V gene TRBV2, with no clear D. Between the trimmed V and J ends, which lost 3 bases and 5 bases, there was a span of 13 bases. Germline V lookup: CDR1 SNHLY, CDR2 FYNNEI. The CDR3 loop spans 14 amino acids. The DNA of the CDR3 is TGTGCCAGCAGTGAGCAGGTCGCCGGAACTGAAGCTTTCTTT. Protein product: CASSEQVAGTEAFF.

This clonotype was detected once. The CDR3 does not end in the conserved phenylalanine or tryptophan, so this is likely a read error. The DNA is left out, because the CDR3 cannot be placed on it with certainty; the CDR3 is given as TCRdb lists it. The chain has TRBV20-1 and TRBJ2-3; no DNA check was done on the table's D call, TRBD1. Germline V lookup: CDR1 DFQATT, CDR2 SNEGSKA (reference sequence). Counting both end residues, the CDR3 totals 8 amino acids. CDR3 loop: CSASWDRL.

Concerning this clonotype itself: At one end, the junction sequence differs from germline, possibly due to a read error. The V gene is TRBV7-7, the J gene TRBJ2-2; D is ambiguous. Per the germline V gene, CDR1 is SSHAT and CDR2 is FNYEAQ (reference sequence). The CDR3 covers 14 residues. The CDR3 reads CASSLNTHTGELFF. The CDR3 nucleotides are TGTGCTAGCAGCTTAAACACCCACACCGGGGAGCTGTTTTTT.

The V gene is TRBV6-5, the J gene TRBJ2-2, with D perhaps TRBD1 (5 bases). CDR3 length: 11 amino acids. The ends were cut back, 9 bases at V and 9 bases at J, with 11 bases in the middle. Germline CDR1 reads MNHEY; CDR2 reads SVGAGI. The CDR3 bases are TGTGCCAGTTCCCACAGGTGGGAGCTGTTTTTT. Residues: CASSHRWELFF.

The V and J genes are TRBV6-4 and TRBJ2-3; D is unresolved. CDR1 and CDR2 (germline): MRHNA, SNTAGT. This CDR3 spans 14 amino acids. V was pared by 3 bases and J by 0 bases, with 7 bases between. This CDR3 reads CASSESQSTDTQYF. The CDR3 DNA sequence: TGTGCCAGCAGTGAGTCTCAGAGCACAGATACGCAGTATTTT.

The rearrangement uses TRBV20-1 and TRBJ2-1; 11 bases match TRBD1. The germline CDR1 and CDR2 sequences are DFQATT and SNEGSKA (reference sequence). The CDR3 contains 14 residues. V lost 2 bases and J lost 9; bases outside the gene matches: 6. CDR3 sequence (DNA): TGCAGTGCTAGACAGGACAGGGGGCGCACTGAGCAGTTCTTC. Translated, it gives CSARQDRGRTEQFF.

The chain couples TRBV7-9 to TRBJ2-3; TRBD2 aligns across 14 bases. J was trimmed by 1 base and V by 5 bases; bases with no gene match: 2. The CDR3 sequence is 16 residues long. CDR1 and CDR2 (germline): SEHNR, FQNEAQ (reference sequence). CDR3 residues: CASSQGLAGGTDTQYF. The CDR3 DNA is TGTGCCAGCAGCCAGGGACTAGCGGGGGGCACAGATACGCAGTATTTT.

The chain uses TRBV7-3 and TRBJ1-1; tentative D call: TRBD1 (5 bases). CDR3 size: 15 residues. Germline V CDR1 and CDR2: SGHTA, FQGTGA. Trimming removed 2 bases at V and 0 bases at J, with 10 bases between. The CDR3 is CASSLYRTMNTEAFF. The DNA for the CDR3 is TGTGCCAGCAGCTTATACAGGACAATGAACACTGAAGCTTTCTTT.

V and J are TRBV15 and TRBJ2-3, with TRBD2 matching over 8 bases. CDR3 length equals 16 residues. Trimming at V came to 2 bases and at J to 2 bases, leaving 6 bases not matched to a gene. CDR1 and CDR2 from the germline V gene are LNHNV and YYDKDF (reference sequence). CDR3 residues: CATSRRAGAPTDTQYF. The CDR3 nucleotides read TGTGCCACCAGCAGAAGAGCGGGGGCCCCCACAGATACGCAGTATTTT.

J is TRBJ2-7 and V is TRBV20-1; 8 bases map to TRBD1. CDR3 length: 15 amino acids. V gave up 6 bases and J gave up 3 bases; unmatched junction bases: 13. The germline V gene encodes CDR1 DFQATT and CDR2 SNEGSKA (reference sequence). CDR3 loop: CSAPKKGQEYYEQYF. In DNA form, the CDR3 reads TGCAGTGCGCCGAAAAAGGGACAGGAATACTACGAGCAGTACTTC.

The chain carries TRBV11-1 and TRBJ2-5, with D possibly TRBD2 on 5 matching bases. This CDR3 region has 13 residues. Germline V gene lookup returns CDR1 SGHAT and CDR2 FQDESV (reference sequence). The V end lost 3 bases, the J end lost 5 bases, and 10 bases lay between the germline ends. CDR3: CASSFPRRETQYF. The CDR3 bases are TGTGCCAGCAGCTTTCCTCGGAGGGAGACCCAGTACTTC.

This chain uses TRBV29-1 with TRBJ1-3; 10 bases line up with TRBD1. This CDR3 is 16 amino acids long. Germline V CDR1 and CDR2: SQVTM, ANQGSEA. Trimming took 7 bases from V and 5 from J; bases not matched to a gene: 14. CDR3 region: CSAAADRGLFRNTIYF. The CDR3 DNA reads as TGCAGCGCCGCGGCCGACAGGGGGCTGTTTAGAAACACCATATATTTT.

This chain uses TRBV5-1 with TRBJ1-1; 7 bases line up with TRBD1. The junction had 7 bases not matched to a gene; V was cut back by 4 bases and J by 1 base. CDR1 is SGHRS and CDR2 is YFSETQ in the germline V gene. The CDR3 has 15 residues. The CDR3 DNA reads TGCGCCAGCAGCCTCCAAGGGACAGCGAACACTGAAGCTTTCTTT. It specifies CASSLQGTANTEAFF.

V gene TRBV20-1 combines with J gene TRBJ1-5; D is uncertain. Trimming removed 5 bases at V and 4 bases at J, with 18 bases between. Germline CDR1 and CDR2: DFQATT and SNEGSKA (reference sequence). The CDR3 has 15 residues. The CDR3 protein is CSARSGLQINQPQHF. CDR3 nucleotides: TGCAGTGCTCGAAGCGGTCTCCAAATAAATCAGCCCCAGCATTTT.

The V gene is TRBV20-1, the J gene TRBJ2-7; 10 nucleotides align to TRBD1. After removal of 5 bases from V and 6 bases from J, the junction contained 7 bases not matched to a gene. Germline CDR1 reads DFQATT; CDR2 reads SNEGSKA (reference sequence). There are 13 residues in the CDR3. DNA for the CDR3: TGCAGTGCTGCCCCGGGACAGGGGACCGAGCAGTACTTC. It translates to CSAAPGQGTEQYF.

V gene TRBV4-1 combines with J gene TRBJ1-5; D call uncertain. Trimming shortened V by 1 base and J by 7 bases, and 11 bases separated the two germline ends. CDR1 MGHRA and CDR2 YSYEKL come from the germline V gene. The CDR3 totals 14 residues. CDR3 residues: CASSQVPGNQPQHF. DNA for the CDR3: TGCGCCAGCAGCCAAGTACCGGGGAACCAGCCCCAGCATTTT.

The chain has TRBV12-3 or TRBV12-4 and TRBJ2-3; maybe TRBD2 (6 bases). Trimming shortened V by 3 bases and J by 2 bases, and 15 bases separated the two germline ends. The CDR3 extends over 16 amino acids. This CDR3 reads CASSLATSIFTDTQYF. DNA of the CDR3: TGTGCCAGCAGTTTGGCGACTAGTATTTTCACAGATACGCAGTATTTT.

This clonotype was counted a single time. The genes are TRBV11-2 and TRBJ2-3; TRBD2 matches at 7 bases. CDR1 SGHAT and CDR2 FQNNGV come from the germline V gene. The CDR3 contains 17 residues. The V segment lost 6 bases and the J segment 10 bases; nucleotides outside the gene matches: 22. CDR3 coding DNA: TGTGCCAGCAGTTCAGGTTCCTCGGGACTAATGAATATGGCGCAGTATTTT. This gives the protein CASSSGSSGLMNMAQYF.

The rearrangement links TRBV4-1 to TRBJ2-1; the D is unclear. Germline V gene sequence: CDR1 MGHRA, CDR2 YSYEKL. The CDR3 is made up of 14 amino acids. V dropped 10 bases and J dropped 10 bases, with 23 bases sitting between them. CDR3 sequence (DNA): TGCGCCATCCATGACTCTTCTTCGCGCAAGGAGCAGTTCTTC. This codes for CAIHDSSSRKEQFF.

The V and J genes are TRBV29-1 and TRBJ1-1; TRBD1 might be the D (5 bases). CDR1 and CDR2 from the germline V gene are SQVTM and ANQGSEA. V was shortened by 7 bases and J by 9 bases, with 18 bases between the two germline ends. The CDR3 consists of 12 residues. The CDR3 is CSASGPRFKAFF. CDR3 in DNA: TGCAGCGCCTCGGGACCGCGCTTCAAAGCTTTCTTT.

CDR3 DNA: TGTGCCAGCAGCTTAGACAGGGTGAATTCACCCCTCCACTTT. As protein: CASSLDRVNSPLHF. The chain recombines TRBV7-8 with TRBJ1-6; possible D gene TRBD1, 6 bases. V shed 1 base and J shed 7 bases, with 8 bases lying between them. Germline values: CDR1 SGHVS, CDR2 FQNEAQ. The CDR3 length is 14 residues.

The chain couples TRBV2 to TRBJ2-5; 9 nucleotides line up with TRBD2. Germline loops: CDR1 SNHLY, CDR2 FYNNEI. The junction had 7 bases not matched to a gene; V was cut back by 3 bases and J by 5 bases. This CDR3 is built from 15 residues. Here the CDR3 DNA reads TGTGCCAGCAGTGATCGCGGGGGGGCCAGGGAGACCCAGTACTTC. Its translation: CASSDRGGARETQYF.

This clonotype has just one count. V and J are TRBV11-2 and TRBJ2-4; the D gene is possibly TRBD2 (5 bases). This CDR3 spans 15 amino acids. Deletions cut 1 base from V and 6 bases from J, with 13 bases between. CDR1 SGHAT and CDR2 FQNNGV come from the germline V gene. In DNA, the CDR3 is TGTGCCAGCAGCTTAGGAGGGTCCCAACCAAACATTCAGTACTTC. The encoded protein is CASSLGGSQPNIQYF.